This is a list of T cell receptor beta chains from one sample in a study of blood T cell repertoires in COVID-19. Here immunoSEQ multiplex PCR was the method, and the copy in TCRdb shows in-frame clones only, minus some. This table has under 95,000 clones, 82% appearing once. Sequenced sample: peripheral blood. The receptors were gathered from a woman at least 80 years old with acute or convalescent COVID-19. CDR3s include the opening cysteine and the closing phenylalanine or tryptophan. The order of the fields is V gene, clone size, CDR3 protein. Size is omitted from some rows. Given values are once, few, many or a class for expanded clones.

>TRBV19|-
CASSPRVSGVFQETQYF
>TRBV5-4|-
CASSFGLGANYGYTF
>TRBV11-2|few
CASRPTGEETQYF
>TRBV9|-
CASSVGQGTNEKLFF
>TRBV4-1|few
CASSQDLDSSGYEQYF
>TRBV7-9|-
CASSLAALNYGYTF
>TRBV7-9|-
CASSFTSTGISNTIYF
>TRBV7-3|few
CASSLDRNTQYF
>TRBV28|once
CASSLRASEKLFF
>TRBV6-5|-
CASSRGGEAFF
>TRBV18|-
CASSPPRDIRKNTEAFF
>TRBV19|-
CASSAASGLFF
>TRBV6-5|-
CASRGHLNTEAFF
>TRBV7-6|-
CASSPFGLAESTDTQYF
>TRBV6-6|-
CASISQGHRSGNTIYF
>TRBV7-2|-
CASSLAVGSGQETQYF
>TRBV21-1|-
CASRRSWDEKLFF
>TRBV7-8|-
CASSLGWGGNTGELFF
>TRBV11-2|-
CASSFRTDRSNEQFF
>TRBV27|-
CASTFRADKYNEQFF
>TRBV5-4|-
CASSLVSSGLQETQYF
>TRBV7-2|few
CASSRDRGLGYTF
>TRBV19|-
CASSILKHDNEQFF
>TRBV6-2/TRBV6-3|-
CASSYLAGAGELFF
>TRBV5-1|-
CASSLGGTGYNEQFF
>TRBV9|-
CASSAHLTGELFF
>TRBV2|few
CASSQGVYNSPLHF
>TRBV4-1|-
CASSQDIRAGPLGEQFF
>TRBV4-1|-
CASSQDGLGDEQYF
>TRBV6-5|-
CASKEGGVTEAFF
>TRBV29-1|-
CSVRPGQGIRDYGYTF
>TRBV3-1/TRBV3-2|-
CASSSTGSYEQYF
>TRBV18|-
CASSPRAGAYNEQFF
>TRBV19|-
CASTVGGGSTEAFF
>TRBV3-1/TRBV3-2|-
CASSQAGNTNYGYTF
>TRBV11-3|medium-sized
CASSADRGNQPQHF
>TRBV24-1|once
CATSDSGFGRGYEQYF
>TRBV5-1|few
CASSSVSEAFF
>TRBV6-6|-
CASKDSKETQYF
>TRBV19|-
CASSRTAVGANVLTF
>TRBV6-5|-
CASSLGRANTEAFF
>TRBV2|-
CASWRDRNNSPLHF
>TRBV6-4|once
CASSDRPQGSPLHF
>TRBV4-2|-
CASSQGQGDYEQYF
>TRBV5-1|-
CASSLSGGHNEQFF
>TRBV19|-
CASSIGNLGGGNEQFF
>TRBV6-5|-
CASKNGLYGYTF
>TRBV28|once
CASGPFYEQYF
>TRBV5-1|-
CASSTGPSYEQYF
>TRBV20-1|-
CSASLGRNSPLHF
>TRBV5-1|-
CASSLGQLNTGELFF
>TRBV18|-
CASSPASGSVNEQFF